These 15 T cell receptor beta chains were sequenced from one sample in a study of blood T cell repertoires in COVID-19. Repertoires were generated with immunoSEQ multiplex PCR, while TCRdb's copy carries only in-frame clones and drops some. The sample has 200,000 to 250,000 clones, approximately 80% seen once. Sequencing was carried out using peripheral blood. These receptors were obtained from a woman between 18 and 29 years old with acute or convalescent COVID-19.

This clone has only a few counts. The CDR3 is CASSPQGIDQPQHF. For the CDR3, the DNA is TGTGCCAGCAGCCCACAGGGGATCGATCAGCCCCAGCATTTT. V gene TRBV7-2 combines with J gene TRBJ1-5; TRBD1 aligns across 7 bases. The CDR3 has 14 residues. Losses at the gene ends were 5 bases for V and 5 bases for J; bases not matched to a gene: 6. In germline, CDR1 is SGHTA, CDR2 FQGNSA.

The chain carries TRBV9 and TRBJ1-6; D not resolved. The V gene lost 3 bases and the J gene lost 0 bases, with 10 bases spanning the gap. This CDR3 comprises 16 residues. Germline CDR1 is SGDLS and CDR2 is YYNGEE. The CDR3 protein is CASSEWESSYNSPLHF. The CDR3 DNA is TGTGCCAGCAGCGAGTGGGAGAGCTCCTATAATTCACCCCTCCACTTT.

This clone showed up just once. The chain couples TRBV6-6 to TRBJ1-1; D ambiguous. Between the trimmed V and J ends, which lost 5 bases and 1 base, there was a span of 5 bases. This CDR3 has 12 residues. Germline V gene sequence: CDR1 MNHNY, CDR2 SVGAGI (reference sequence). CDR3 loop: CASSLKNTEAFF. The CDR3 nucleotides are TGTGCCAGCAGTCTCAAGAACACTGAAGCTTTCTTT.

This chain connects TRBV10-3 to TRBJ2-3; D not resolved. V was cut by 8 bases and J by 6 bases, with 6 bases left in between. Germline V gene lookup returns CDR1 ENHRY and CDR2 SYGVKD. The CDR3 has 10 amino acids. CDR3 coding DNA: TGTGCCATCGGAGTGGATACGCAGTATTTT. Its protein product is CAIGVDTQYF.

This clone has just a few counts. The rearrangement joins TRBV15 to TRBJ1-1; TRBD1 matches at 8 bases. CDR1 and CDR2 (germline): LNHNV, YYDKDF (reference sequence). The ends lost 3 bases at V and 1 base at J; junction bases unmatched: 10. The CDR3 loop spans 17 amino acids. CDR3 nucleotides: TGTGCCACCAGCAGCGGCGTCACAGGGGGGAGGAACACTGAAGCTTTCTTT. Residues: CATSSGVTGGRNTEAFF.

The chain couples TRBV11-2 to TRBJ2-2, with 7 bases that match TRBD1. The CDR3 runs 14 residues. Germline-derived CDR1 and CDR2 are SGHAT and FQNNGV. The trim removed 4 bases at V and 6 bases at J, leaving 5 bases unmatched. The CDR3 region is CASSWGQFPGELFF. The DNA of the CDR3 is TGTGCCAGCAGCTGGGGACAGTTTCCCGGGGAGCTGTTTTTT.

This clone has only one observation. V and J are TRBV19 and TRBJ1-2; D possibly corresponds to TRBD1 (6 bases). Germline V gene lookup returns CDR1 LNHDA and CDR2 SQIVND (reference sequence). This CDR3 is built from 14 residues. With 6 bases removed from V and 2 bases from J, the gap between germline ends came to 13 bases. This CDR3 is CASSITGTNYGYTF. The CDR3 DNA follows: TGTGCCAGTAGCATCACCGGGACAAACTATGGCTACACCTTC.

V usage is TRBV7-9 and J usage is TRBJ2-5; 10 nucleotides match TRBD2. Germline CDR1 and CDR2: SEHNR and FQNEAQ (reference sequence). The CDR3 has 16 amino acids. V was pared by 1 base and J by 4 bases, with 6 bases of the junction left unmatched. This CDR3 is CASSLGSGTSVETQYF. In DNA, the CDR3 is TGTGCCAGCAGCTTAGGTTCCGGGACTAGCGTAGAGACCCAGTACTTC.

This chain joins TRBV3-1 (or the pseudogene TRBV3-2) and TRBJ1-3; D is ambiguous. The V gene lost 4 bases and the J gene lost 0 bases, with 16 bases spanning the gap. This CDR3 contains 17 residues. Germline CDR1 is LGHDT and CDR2 is YNNKEL (reference sequence). CDR3 sequence reads: CASSLGPGLISGNTIYF. CDR3 coding DNA: TGTGCCAGCAGCCTGGGTCCAGGACTAATCTCTGGAAACACCATATATTTT.

The DNA for the CDR3 is TGTGCCAGCAGACTAGCGGGCGGCAATGAGCAGTTCTTC. Translating it yields CASRLAGGNEQFF. The chain combines TRBV2 with TRBJ2-1; the match to TRBD2 covers 9 bases. This CDR3 is built from 13 residues. CDR1 and CDR2 (germline): SNHLY, FYNNEI. The V gene end was trimmed by 6 bases and the J gene end by 6 bases; junction bases not matched to a gene: 3.

This chain joins TRBV18 and TRBJ2-5, with 7 nucleotides matching TRBD1. J was trimmed by 1 base and V by 4 bases; bases with no gene match: 9. CDR3 length: 16 residues. Germline values: CDR1 KGHSH, CDR2 LQKENI. This chain's CDR3 is CASSLAQTGLQETQYF. The CDR3 DNA sequence: TGTGCCAGCTCACTCGCCCAGACAGGGCTCCAAGAGACCCAGTACTTC.

The V gene is TRBV5-1, the J gene TRBJ2-1; a weak D match, TRBD2 (5 bases). The V gene lost 0 bases and the J gene lost 7 bases, with 5 bases spanning the gap. Germline V gene lookup returns CDR1 SGHRS and CDR2 YFSETQ. CDR3 length equals 12 residues. CDR3: CASSLAGNEQFF. CDR3 nucleotide sequence: TGCGCCAGCAGCTTGGCGGGGAATGAGCAGTTCTTC.

CDR3 coding DNA: TGCGCCAGCAGTGATTTCGGGACAGCGCAACAAGAGACCCAGTACTTC. Translated, it gives CASSDFGTAQQETQYF. The V call is TRBV10-2, the J call TRBJ2-5; 7 bases agree with TRBD1. Germline assignment: CDR1 WSHSY and CDR2 SAAADI. This CDR3 is 16 amino acids long. The ends lost 3 bases at V and 2 bases at J; junction bases unmatched: 9.

The chain has TRBV7-2 and TRBJ1-1; D possibly corresponds to TRBD1 (5 bases). V was trimmed by 6 bases and J by 5 bases, leaving 13 bases between them. From germline, CDR1 is SGHTA and CDR2 FQGNSA. The CDR3 totals 13 residues. The DNA for the CDR3 is TGTGCCAGCAGTCCAGGGTTTCGGACTGAAGCTTTCTTT. Translation gives CASSPGFRTEAFF.

The rearrangement links TRBV6-2 or TRBV6-3 to TRBJ2-7; 8 nucleotides line up with TRBD1. The length of the CDR3 is 15 residues. Trimming removed 4 bases from V and 0 bases from J; junction bases left unmatched: 5. Germline CDR1 MNHEY, CDR2 SVGEGT. The CDR3: CASSFGQGTSYEQYF. DNA for the CDR3: TGTGCCAGCAGTTTCGGACAGGGTACCTCCTACGAGCAGTACTTC.